Reported below is one T cell receptor (beta chain). Germline CDR1 and CDR2: SGDLS and YYNGEE. CDR3 length: 13 amino acids. Trimming at V came to 7 bases and at J to 6 bases, leaving 6 bases not matched to a gene. The sample is drawn from a study of blood T cell repertoires in COVID-19. In the source study's methods: Quantification of nucleated cells was approximated via reference gene primer amplification. Method: immunoSEQ multiplex PCR; TCRdb's copy keeps in-frame clones and lacks some. For V, J and clone size, that table is used; D and trimming come from the DNA. The sample has about 200,000 clones; more than 75% are singletons.

The receptor was derived from a woman older than 75 with acute or convalescent COVID-19. The V and J genes are TRBV9 and TRBJ2-2; 7 bases match TRBD1. Sequencing input: peripheral blood. The CDR3 protein is CASQQGYAGELFF. In DNA, the CDR3 is TGTGCCAGCCAACAGGGGTATGCCGGGGAGCTGTTTTTT.